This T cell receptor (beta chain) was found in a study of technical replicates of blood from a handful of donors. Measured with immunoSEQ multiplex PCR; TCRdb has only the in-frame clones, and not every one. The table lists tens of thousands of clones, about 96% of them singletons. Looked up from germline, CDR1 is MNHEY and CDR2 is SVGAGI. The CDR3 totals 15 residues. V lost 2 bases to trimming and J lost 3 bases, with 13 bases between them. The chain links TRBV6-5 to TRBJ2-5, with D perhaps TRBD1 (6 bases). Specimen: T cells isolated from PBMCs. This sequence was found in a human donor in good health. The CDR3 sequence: CASSYSPRGEETQYF. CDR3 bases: TGTGCCAGCAGTTACAGTCCCAGGGGAGAAGAGACCCAGTACTTC.